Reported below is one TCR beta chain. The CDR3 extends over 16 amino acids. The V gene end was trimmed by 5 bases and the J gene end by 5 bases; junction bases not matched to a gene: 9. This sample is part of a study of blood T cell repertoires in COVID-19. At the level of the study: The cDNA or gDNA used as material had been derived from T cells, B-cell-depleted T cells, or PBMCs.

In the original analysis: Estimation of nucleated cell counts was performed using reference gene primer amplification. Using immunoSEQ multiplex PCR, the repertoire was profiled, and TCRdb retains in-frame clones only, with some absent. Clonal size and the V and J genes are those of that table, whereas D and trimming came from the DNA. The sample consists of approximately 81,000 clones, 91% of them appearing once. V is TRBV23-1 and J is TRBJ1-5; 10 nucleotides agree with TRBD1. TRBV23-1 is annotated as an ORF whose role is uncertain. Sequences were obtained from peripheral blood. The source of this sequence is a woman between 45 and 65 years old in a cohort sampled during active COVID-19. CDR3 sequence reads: CASSSSTGTGDQPQHF. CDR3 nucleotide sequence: TGCGCCAGCAGTTCCTCAACCGGGACAGGGGATCAGCCCCAGCATTTT.